This T cell receptor beta chain appears in the sequencing data of a study of identical twins. Study-wide findings and caveats: Because invariant MAIT and iNKT cells could be present, zero-insertion analyses could be partly confounded. Beta out-of-frame sequences displayed a weaker excess of sharing between twins.

V lost 0 bases to trimming and J lost 5 bases, with 7 bases between them. CDR3 length: 13 amino acids. Through template switching, a universal primer site was introduced, and the cDNA contained unique molecular identifiers. TCRdb re-analysed the 5' RACE reads in MiXCR, keeping a single row per CDR3 protein. The table includes about 810,000 distinct CDR3 sequences, 12% detected once. In its sample, this clonotype was seen many times. Its specificity is not known. The data also belong to a second study, concerning yellow fever vaccine responses in identical twins.

This TCR was recovered from a woman aged 18-30 years in good health. V and J are TRBV12-3 or TRBV12-4 and TRBJ1-1; no reliable D call. The sample was PBMCs. The CDR3 loop is CASSLAWGTEAFF. For the CDR3, the DNA is TGTGCCAGCAGTTTAGCGTGGGGTACTGAAGCTTTCTTT.